This T cell receptor beta chain is drawn from a study of CD8+CD57+ T cells in acquired aplastic anemia listed by TCRdb under 2018. Looking at the study overall: DNA extracted from sorted CD4+ and CD8+ cells had a mean of approximately 3.4 ug, with a range of roughly 0.2 to 30 ug. CD8+CD57+ expansion was defined as a frequency above the mean frequency observed in healthy subjects. The paper's findings and limits, for the study overall: Nearly 30 CD8+ CDR3 sequences were found in both patients and controls but appeared to be highly expressed in patients and within the immunodominant clones of the patients. CD8+ Simpson's diversity did not differ significantly between patients and healthy controls (P=0.060).

This clonotype was picked up a small number of times. The antigen this receptor binds is unknown. Base qualities are not recorded, but no much larger clone differs from it by a single base. As encoded in the germline V gene, CDR1 is KGHDR while CDR2 is SFDVKD. Counted from cysteine to phenylalanine, this CDR3 has 12 amino acids. Just CDR3 DNA is preserved here, 36 bases in frame from base 1. The V end loses 3 bases and the J end loses 12 bases, and a stretch of 14 bases separates them. Genomic DNA served as template for TCR beta VDJ combination and CDR3 sequence profiling. An Illumina HiSeq 2000 was used for TCR repertoire sequencing. On the authors' methods: Repertoires were assessed using TRBV/TRBJ rearrangement plots, CDR3 size and DJ length profiles, and Simpson's diversity index. The most abundant DNA sequence in the deep sequencing data was taken as the immunodominant clone. CDR3 amino acid sequences were screened for sharing across subjects and compared with published repertoires and the VDJdb database. TCRdb redid the processing of the public reads, applying fastp at Q25 and MiXCR, and retained in-frame beta chains. Rows merge per CDR3 protein into single entries with the most common DNA and genes. These V and J calls are TCRdb output, not the study's own analysis. For this sample there are 200,000 to 250,000 distinct CDR3 sequences; roughly 60% appear just once. Around 50% of the sample goes to the ten largest clones.

Patients chosen for sequencing had shown expansion of CD8+CD57+ cells by flow cytometry. Every patient had a diagnosis of severe acquired aplastic anemia based on International Study of Aplastic Anemia and Agranulocytosis and Camitta criteria. At the time blood was sampled, none of the patients had received any therapy. In this study, sorted CD4+ and CD8+ T cells from the blood of healthy subjects and of severe aplastic anemia patients had their TCR repertoires deep-sequenced. In the USA, patient enrollment took place under clinicaltrials.gov protocols 00001620, 01623167, 00001397, 00071045, 00081523 and 00961064. Ficoll-Paque density gradient centrifugation was used to isolate peripheral blood mononuclear cells. Before DNA extraction, CD4+ and CD8+ T cells were sorted with FACS or magnetic beads.

The chain uses TRBV24-1 and TRBJ2-7; the D gene cannot be resolved reliably. Source material: sorted CD4+, CD8+, or CD8+CD57+ T cells (not recorded which) from PBMCs. The clonotype comes from a human donor with aplastic anemia. In nucleotides, the sequence is TGTGCCACCAGTGATGGGGTGTCTCCGGCGTACTTC. This encodes CATSDGVSPAYF.